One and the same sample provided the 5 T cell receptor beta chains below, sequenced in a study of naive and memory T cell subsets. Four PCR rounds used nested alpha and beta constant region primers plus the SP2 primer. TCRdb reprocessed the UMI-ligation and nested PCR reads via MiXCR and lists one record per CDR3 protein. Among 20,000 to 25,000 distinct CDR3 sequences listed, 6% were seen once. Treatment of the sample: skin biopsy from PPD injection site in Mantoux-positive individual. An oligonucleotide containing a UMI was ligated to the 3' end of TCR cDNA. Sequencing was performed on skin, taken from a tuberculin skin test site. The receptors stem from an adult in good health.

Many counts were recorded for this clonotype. The CDR3: CSARGIAGTTYEQYF. DNA for the CDR3: TGCAGTGCTAGGGGTATAGCGGGAACTACCTACGAGCAGTACTTC. The rearrangement uses TRBV20-1 and TRBJ2-7; 8 bases match TRBD2. The junction had 9 bases not matched to a gene; V was cut back by 3 bases and J by 2 bases. The germline V gene encodes CDR1 DFQATT and CDR2 SNEGSKA (reference sequence). The CDR3 consists of 15 residues.

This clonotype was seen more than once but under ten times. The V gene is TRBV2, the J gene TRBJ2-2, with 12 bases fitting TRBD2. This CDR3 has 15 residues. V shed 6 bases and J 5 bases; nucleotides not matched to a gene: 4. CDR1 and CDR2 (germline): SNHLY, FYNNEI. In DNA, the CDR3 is TGTGCCAGCAGAATACTAGCGGGAGGAACCGGGGAGCTGTTTTTT. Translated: CASRILAGGTGELFF.

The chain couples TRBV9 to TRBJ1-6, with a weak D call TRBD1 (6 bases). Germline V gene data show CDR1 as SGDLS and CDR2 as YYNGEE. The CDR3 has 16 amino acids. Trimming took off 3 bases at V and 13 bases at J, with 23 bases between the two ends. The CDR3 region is CASSGESGTTVGPLHF. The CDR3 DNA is TGTGCCAGCAGCGGAGAAAGTGGGACAACGGTCGGGCCCCTCCACTTT. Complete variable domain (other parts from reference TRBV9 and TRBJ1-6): DSGVTQTPKHLITATGQRVTLRCSPRSGDLSVYWYQQSLDQGLQFLIQYYNGEERAKGNILERFSAQQFPDLHSELNLSSLELGDSALYFCASSGESGTTVGPLHFGNGTRLTVT.

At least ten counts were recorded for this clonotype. CDR3 nucleotides: TGCAGTGCTAGAGCGGGGGGTGGTAATTCACCCCTCCACTTT. It encodes CSARAGGGNSPLHF. The chain is built from TRBV20-1 and TRBJ1-6, with TRBD1 as a possible D gene (5 bases). This CDR3 has 14 residues. Germline V gives CDR1 DFQATT, CDR2 SNEGSKA (reference sequence). V was clipped by 1 base and J by 6 bases, with 10 bases between them.

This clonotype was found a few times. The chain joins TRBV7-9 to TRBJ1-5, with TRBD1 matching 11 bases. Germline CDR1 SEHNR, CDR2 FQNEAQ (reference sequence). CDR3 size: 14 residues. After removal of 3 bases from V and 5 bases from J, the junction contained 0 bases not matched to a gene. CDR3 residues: CASSLGQGDQPQHF. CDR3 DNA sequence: TGTGCCAGCAGCTTGGGACAGGGGGATCAGCCCCAGCATTTT.